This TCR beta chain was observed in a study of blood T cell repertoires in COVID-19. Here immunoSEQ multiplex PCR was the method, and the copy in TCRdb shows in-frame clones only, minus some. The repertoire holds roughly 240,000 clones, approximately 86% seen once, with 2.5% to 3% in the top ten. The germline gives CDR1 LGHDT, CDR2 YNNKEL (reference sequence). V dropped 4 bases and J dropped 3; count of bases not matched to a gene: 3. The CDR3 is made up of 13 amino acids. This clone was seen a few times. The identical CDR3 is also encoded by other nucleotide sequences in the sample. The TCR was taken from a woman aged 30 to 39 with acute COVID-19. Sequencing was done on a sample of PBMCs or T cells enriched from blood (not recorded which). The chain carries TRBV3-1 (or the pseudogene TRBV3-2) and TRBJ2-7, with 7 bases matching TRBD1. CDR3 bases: TGTGCCAGCAGCCGAGGGGACAGCTACGAGCAGTACTTC. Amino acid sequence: CASSRGDSYEQYF.